Below are 24 T cell receptor beta chains sequenced from a single sample in a study of radiotherapy plus CTLA-4 blockade in lung cancer. Some clones are missing from TCRdb's copy, which holds only in-frame ones; the method was immunoSEQ multiplex PCR. The profile covers about 98,000 clones, with approximately 78% appearing a single time and 3% to 4% taken by the ten largest. This sample comprised peripheral blood, obtained from a patient treated with radiotherapy plus ipilimumab. These TCRs come from a human donor with non-small cell lung cancer who had a partial response to radiotherapy plus ipilimumab.

The chain joins TRBV6-6 to TRBJ2-2; D perhaps matches TRBD1 (5 bases). The V end was cut by 8 bases, the J end by 4 bases, with 14 bases between. In germline, CDR1 is MNHNY, CDR2 SVGAGI (reference sequence). The CDR3 has 14 residues. This CDR3 reads CASHRQKITGELFF. DNA of the CDR3: TGTGCCAGCCATAGACAGAAAATCACCGGGGAGCTGTTTTTT.

The rearrangement joins TRBV2 to TRBJ1-5; the D gene is possibly TRBD1 (6 bases). The CDR3 loop spans 15 amino acids. With 7 bases removed from V and 3 bases from J, the gap between germline ends came to 16 bases. From germline, CDR1 is SNHLY and CDR2 FYNNEI. The CDR3 bases are TGTGCCAGCACTACAGACAGGTTGTACAATCAGCCCCAGCATTTT. This translates into CASTTDRLYNQPQHF. Drawing the rest from reference TRBV2 and TRBJ1-5, the complete variable domain is EPEVTQTPSHQVTQMGQEVILRCVPISNHLYFYWYRQILGQKVEFLVSFYNNEISEKSEIFDDQFSVERPDGSNFTLKIRSTKLEDSAMYFCASTTDRLYNQPQHFGDGTRLSIL.

The chain recombines TRBV7-2 with TRBJ2-5; 7 bases are a match to TRBD1. Losses at the gene ends were 4 bases for V and 0 bases for J; bases not matched to a gene: 5. The CDR3 runs 15 residues. Germline CDR1 is SGHTA and CDR2 is FQGNSA. The CDR3 region is CASSYMGQYQETQYF. The CDR3, as DNA: TGTGCCAGCAGCTATATGGGACAGTACCAAGAGACCCAGTACTTC.

The chain recombines TRBV5-1 with TRBJ2-1; 7 nucleotides line up with TRBD1. V shed 4 bases, J shed 6 bases, and the junction held 4 bases outside the gene matches. The CDR3 contains 13 residues. Germline V gene data show CDR1 as SGHRS and CDR2 as YFSETQ. For the CDR3, the DNA is TGCGCCAGCAGCGGATACAGGGGCAATGAGCAGTTCTTC. It translates to CASSGYRGNEQFF. Drawing the rest from reference TRBV5-1 and TRBJ2-1, the complete variable domain is KAGVTQTPRYLIKTRGQQVTLSCSPISGHRSVSWYQQTPGQGLQFLFEYFSETQRNKGNFPGRFSGRQFSNSRSEMNVSTLELGDSALYLCASSGYRGNEQFFGPGTRLTVL.

The V and J genes are TRBV10-3 and TRBJ2-7, with D tentatively TRBD2 (5 bases). The CDR3 is 11 residues long. CDR1 ENHRY and CDR2 SYGVKD come from the germline V gene. V was trimmed by 3 bases and J by 7 bases, leaving 7 bases between them. The CDR3 protein is CAISDGGEQYF. In nucleotides, the CDR3 is TGTGCCATCAGTGATGGCGGGGAGCAGTACTTC.

In this sample, this clone turned up a few times. The chain carries TRBV6-5 and TRBJ2-6, with 8 bases matching TRBD1. Germline V gene sequence: CDR1 MNHEY, CDR2 SVGAGI. After removal of 4 bases from V and 4 bases from J, the junction contained 6 bases not matched to a gene. The CDR3 extends over 16 amino acids. The CDR3 DNA follows: TGTGCCAGCAGTTTCCGACAGGGGACCGGGGCCAACGTCCTGACTTTC. It translates to CASSFRQGTGANVLTF.

Details on this clone: Distinct nucleotide sequences in the sample also encode this CDR3. V is TRBV6-1 and J is TRBJ2-1; 7 bases fit TRBD2. The CDR3 consists of 18 residues. Germline V gives CDR1 MNHNS, CDR2 SASEGT. V shed 3 bases, J shed 2 bases, and the junction held 13 bases outside the gene matches. The CDR3 nucleotides are TGTGCCAGCAGTGAGCCACACGGTGCGGGAGATACCTACAATGAGCAGTTCTTC. As protein: CASSEPHGAGDTYNEQFF.

Only one count was recorded for this clone. The V gene is TRBV15, the J gene TRBJ1-5; TRBD1 might be the D (6 bases). Trimming took off 4 bases at V and 4 bases at J, with 11 bases between the two ends. From germline, CDR1 is LNHNV and CDR2 YYDKDF (reference sequence). This CDR3 region has 14 residues. The CDR3 DNA is TGTGCCACCAGCACGGGACACCCTAATCAGCCCCAGCATTTT. Its translation: CATSTGHPNQPQHF.

The chain's CDR3 is CASSPETGFTNTEAFF. CDR3 sequence (DNA): TGTGCCAGCTCACCAGAGACAGGGTTCACGAACACTGAAGCTTTCTTT. The J gene is TRBJ1-1, the V gene TRBV18; TRBD1 matches 7 bases. Germline V gives CDR1 KGHSH, CDR2 LQKENI. After removal of 2 bases from V and 1 base from J, the junction contained 7 bases not matched to a gene. This CDR3 contains 16 residues.

This clone has just one count. This sequence joins TRBV15 and TRBJ2-3; 10 nucleotides align to TRBD1. The CDR3 runs to 16 residues. The junction had 6 bases not matched to a gene; V was cut back by 2 bases and J by 4 bases. Germline V gene data show CDR1 as LNHNV and CDR2 as YYDKDF (reference sequence). CDR3 DNA: TGTGCCACCAGCAGATTAGGGACAGGGGCCGCAGATACGCAGTATTTT. Encoded protein: CATSRLGTGAADTQYF.

This clone was seen only once. V and J are TRBV6-5 and TRBJ2-7, with TRBD1 matching over 8 bases. With 5 bases clipped from V and 5 bases from J, the junction kept 8 bases outside the gene matches. The germline gives CDR1 MNHEY, CDR2 SVGAGI. The CDR3 extends over 14 amino acids. The CDR3 reads CASSERTGTHEQYF. In nucleotides, the CDR3 is TGTGCCAGCAGTGAGCGGACAGGGACCCACGAGCAGTACTTC.

V is TRBV19 and J is TRBJ2-4, with 7 bases fitting TRBD1. The CDR3 is 16 amino acids. Germline V gene sequence: CDR1 LNHDA, CDR2 SQIVND (reference sequence). V trimming: 5 bases; J trimming: 3 bases; junction bases outside the gene matches: 10. CDR3 bases: TGTGCCAGTAGTTCGAGACAGGGATGGGGCAAAAACATTCAGTACTTC. Amino acid sequence: CASSSRQGWGKNIQYF.

In nucleotides, the CDR3 is TGTGCCAGCAGCTTGACCCTTCGGCTGGACACCACCTTCACAGATACGCAGTATTTT. Translation: CASSLTLRLDTTFTDTQYF. This sequence joins TRBV7-8 and TRBJ2-3, with TRBD1 as a possible D gene (5 bases). The germline gives CDR1 SGHVS, CDR2 FQNEAQ. The CDR3 sequence is 19 residues long. V gave up 3 bases and J gave up 2 bases, with 24 bases separating them.

The rearrangement links TRBV30 to TRBJ2-7, with 7 positions matching TRBD1. The junction had 15 bases not matched to a gene; V was cut back by 2 bases and J by 11 bases. In germline, CDR1 is GTSNPN, CDR2 SVGIG (reference sequence). The CDR3 is made up of 14 amino acids. CDR3 in DNA: TGTGCCTGGAGTCCCACGACAGGGAACCTCGCGGAGTACTTC. Translating it yields CAWSPTTGNLAEYF.

J is TRBJ2-2 and V is TRBV11-2; D call uncertain. Trimming took off 1 base at V and 7 bases at J, with 10 bases between the two ends. The CDR3 is 14 residues long. From germline, CDR1 is SGHAT and CDR2 FQNNGV. The CDR3 spells CASSLAGFGGELFF. In nucleotides, the CDR3 is TGTGCCAGCAGCTTAGCAGGTTTTGGCGGGGAGCTGTTTTTT.

This clone was detected a few times. DNA of the CDR3: TGTGCCAGCAGTTTGTACGTTTGGAGCACTGAAGCTTTCTTT. The encoded protein is CASSLYVWSTEAFF. This chain joins TRBV27 and TRBJ1-1, with D hard to call. The germline V gene encodes CDR1 MNHEY and CDR2 SMNVEV (reference sequence). The length of the CDR3 is 14 residues. V lost 3 bases and J lost 4, with 12 bases in between.

The rearrangement joins TRBV19 to TRBJ1-2; 7 bases agree with TRBD1. J was trimmed by 2 bases and V by 4 bases; bases with no gene match: 7. The CDR3 is made up of 15 amino acids. Germline CDR1 is LNHDA and CDR2 is SQIVND (reference sequence). Here the CDR3 DNA reads TGTGCCAGTAGTAGAGGGACAGTGTACAACTATGGCTACACCTTC. Its translation: CASSRGTVYNYGYTF.

The table lists this clone with a few counts. The rearrangement links TRBV4-1 to TRBJ1-4; D might be TRBD1 (6 bases). CDR1 is MGHRA and CDR2 is YSYEKL in the germline V gene. V lost 4 bases and J lost 6, with 12 bases in between. The CDR3 has 14 amino acids. Here the CDR3 reads CASSRATGYEKLFF. The CDR3 bases are TGCGCCAGCAGCCGCGCAACAGGGTATGAAAAACTGTTTTTT.

J is TRBJ2-1 and V is TRBV28; tentatively, D is TRBD1 (6 bases). CDR1 and CDR2 from the germline V gene are MDHEN and SYDVKM. Trimming shortened V by 7 bases and J by 4 bases, and 14 bases separated the two germline ends. There are 14 residues in the CDR3. DNA of the CDR3: TGTGCCAGCACCTCCGCCGACAGGTACAATGAGCAGTTCTTC. Translating it yields CASTSADRYNEQFF.

This clone was observed a few times. This chain uses TRBV6-1 with TRBJ1-5; 8 bases are a match to TRBD1. Trimming took 6 bases from V and 6 from J; bases not matched to a gene: 4. Germline CDR1 and CDR2: MNHNS and SASEGT. The CDR3 covers 13 residues. CDR3 sequence: CASRGQGGQPQHF. CDR3 nucleotides: TGTGCCAGCAGAGGACAGGGCGGTCAGCCCCAGCATTTT.

This rearrangement joins TRBV5-1 to TRBJ2-5, with 11 bases that match TRBD2. The CDR3 totals 15 residues. The J segment lost 3 bases and the V segment lost 3 bases, leaving 4 bases of the junction unmatched. Germline lookup yields CDR1 SGHRS and CDR2 YFSETQ. The CDR3 protein is CASSWVTSGEETQYF. As DNA, the CDR3 is TGCGCCAGCAGCTGGGTGACTAGCGGGGAAGAGACCCAGTACTTC. Variable domain in full (rest from reference TRBV5-1 and TRBJ2-5): KAGVTQTPRYLIKTRGQQVTLSCSPISGHRSVSWYQQTPGQGLQFLFEYFSETQRNKGNFPGRFSGRQFSNSRSEMNVSTLELGDSALYLCASSWVTSGEETQYFGPGTRLLVL.

The CDR3 bases are TGTGCCAGCAGTCCAGGGTCCCTAGTTTACGAGCAGTACTTC. It is translated as CASSPGSLVYEQYF. The chain has TRBV6-5 and TRBJ2-7, with D possibly being TRBD1 (5 bases). The CDR3 contains 14 residues. The V gene's germline CDR1 is MNHEY and CDR2 SVGAGI. With 5 bases removed from V and 4 bases from J, the gap between germline ends came to 15 bases.

The gene calls are TRBV28 and TRBJ2-7; the D is unclear. The CDR3 length is 13 residues. With 3 bases removed from V and 2 bases from J, the gap between germline ends came to 8 bases. Germline CDR1 is MDHEN and CDR2 is SYDVKM. This chain's CDR3 is CASSFRGAYEQYF. The CDR3 nucleotides are TGTGCCAGCAGTTTTAGAGGTGCCTACGAGCAGTACTTC.

The DNA of the CDR3 is TGTGCCAGCAGTTTAGAGGGGGCGCGAGGCTACACCTTC. Its translation: CASSLEGARGYTF. V gene TRBV28 combines with J gene TRBJ1-2; TRBD1 matches at 7 bases. The CDR3 has 13 amino acids. The germline CDR1 and CDR2 sequences are MDHEN and SYDVKM. After removal of 2 bases from V and 8 bases from J, the junction contained 5 bases not matched to a gene.